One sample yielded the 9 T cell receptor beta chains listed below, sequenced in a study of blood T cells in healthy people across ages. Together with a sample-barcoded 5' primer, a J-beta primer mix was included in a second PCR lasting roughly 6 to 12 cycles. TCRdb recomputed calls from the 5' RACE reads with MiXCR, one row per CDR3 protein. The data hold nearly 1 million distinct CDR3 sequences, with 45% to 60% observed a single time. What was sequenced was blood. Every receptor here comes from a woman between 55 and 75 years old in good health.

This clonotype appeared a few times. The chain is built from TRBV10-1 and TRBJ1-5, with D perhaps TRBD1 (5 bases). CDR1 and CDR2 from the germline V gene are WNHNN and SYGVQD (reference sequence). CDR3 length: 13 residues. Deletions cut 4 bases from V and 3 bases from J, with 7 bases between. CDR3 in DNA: TGCGCCAGCAGTGGAGGGACCAATCAGCCCCAGCATTTT. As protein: CASSGGTNQPQHF.

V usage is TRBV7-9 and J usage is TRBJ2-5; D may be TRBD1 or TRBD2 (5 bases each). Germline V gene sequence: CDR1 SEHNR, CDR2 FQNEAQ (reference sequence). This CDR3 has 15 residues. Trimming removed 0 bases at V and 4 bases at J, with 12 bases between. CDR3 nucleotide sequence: TGTGCCAGCAGCTTAGCGTTGGGGACGAGAGAGACCCAGTACTTC. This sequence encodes CASSLALGTRETQYF.

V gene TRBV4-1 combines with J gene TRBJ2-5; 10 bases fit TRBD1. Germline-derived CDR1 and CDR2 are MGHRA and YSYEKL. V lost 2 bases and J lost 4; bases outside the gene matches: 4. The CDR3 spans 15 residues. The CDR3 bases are TGCGCCAGCAGCCAACAGAGGGACAGGGGAGAGACCCAGTACTTC. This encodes CASSQQRDRGETQYF.

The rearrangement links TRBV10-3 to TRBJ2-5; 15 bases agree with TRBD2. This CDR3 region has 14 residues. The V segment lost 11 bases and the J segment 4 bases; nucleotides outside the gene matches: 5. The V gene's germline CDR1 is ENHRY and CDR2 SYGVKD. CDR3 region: CAAGLAGGLETQYF. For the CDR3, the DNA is TGTGCCGCGGGACTAGCGGGAGGACTAGAGACCCAGTACTTC.

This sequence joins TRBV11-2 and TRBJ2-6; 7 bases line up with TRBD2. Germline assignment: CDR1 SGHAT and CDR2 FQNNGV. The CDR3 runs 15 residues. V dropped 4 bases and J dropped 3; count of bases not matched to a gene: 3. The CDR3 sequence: CASSSAGFGANVLTF. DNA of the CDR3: TGTGCCAGCAGCTCAGCGGGGTTTGGGGCCAACGTCCTGACTTTC.

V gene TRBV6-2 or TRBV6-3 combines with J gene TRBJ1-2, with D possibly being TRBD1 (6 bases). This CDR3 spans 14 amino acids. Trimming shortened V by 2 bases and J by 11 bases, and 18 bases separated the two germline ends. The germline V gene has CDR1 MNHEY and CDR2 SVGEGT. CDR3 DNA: TGTGCCAGCAGTTACAGGACCGGGACACCAAATTACACCTTC. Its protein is CASSYRTGTPNYTF.

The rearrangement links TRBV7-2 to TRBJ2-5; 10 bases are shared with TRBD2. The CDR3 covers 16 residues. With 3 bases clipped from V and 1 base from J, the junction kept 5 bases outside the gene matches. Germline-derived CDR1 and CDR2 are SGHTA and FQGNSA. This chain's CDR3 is CASSLASGRIQETQYF. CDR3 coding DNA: TGTGCCAGCAGCTTGGCTAGCGGGAGAATCCAAGAGACCCAGTACTTC. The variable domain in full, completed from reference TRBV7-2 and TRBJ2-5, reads GAGVSQSPSNKVTEKGKDVELRCDPISGHTALYWYRQSLGQGLEFLIYFQGNSAPDKSGLPSDRFSAERTGGSVSTLTIQRTQQEDSAVYLCASSLASGRIQETQYFGPGTRLLVL.

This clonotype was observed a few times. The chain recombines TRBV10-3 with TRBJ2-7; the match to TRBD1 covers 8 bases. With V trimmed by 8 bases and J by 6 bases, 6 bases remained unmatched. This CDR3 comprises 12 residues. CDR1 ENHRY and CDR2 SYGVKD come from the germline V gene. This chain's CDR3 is CAIGQGSSEQYF. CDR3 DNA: TGTGCCATCGGACAGGGTTCGTCCGAGCAGTACTTC.

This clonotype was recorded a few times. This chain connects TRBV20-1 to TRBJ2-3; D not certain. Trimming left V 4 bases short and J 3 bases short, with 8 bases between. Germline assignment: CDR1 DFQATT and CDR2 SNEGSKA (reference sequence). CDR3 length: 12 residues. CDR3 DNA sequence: TGCAGTGCTACCCCCGGAACAGATACGCAGTATTTT. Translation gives CSATPGTDTQYF.